This TCR beta chain was obtained from a study of T cell repertoires in cytomegalovirus infection (dated by TCRdb to about 2019). Regarding the study in general: The HLA type of each donor mattered for the analysis, because public TCR beta signatures pointed to carriage of CMV infection along with the matching HLA type.

The CDR3 sequence holds 15 residues, the cysteine and phenylalanine included. The entry retains the CDR3 DNA only, 45 bases that are in frame from base 1. From the germline V gene (reference sequence), CDR1 is SSHAT and CDR2 is FNYEAQ. The data were produced on an Illumina HiSeq 1500. The public reads were reprocessed in TCRdb via fastp at Q25 and MiXCR, keeping in-frame beta chains. All rows with the same CDR3 protein become a single entry with the most common DNA and genes. The sample table shows approximately 700,000 distinct CDR3 sequences, and roughly 36% are seen once. The top ten hold under 3.5% of the sample. This clonotype was detected only a few times. Its antigen is currently not known. One end of the junction varies from germline; a read error may be responsible. The study at large found these results: Carriers of CMV infection plus the relevant HLA type were discriminated by the cumulative frequency of public TCR beta family members in the study cohort and in an independent approximately 360-donor cohort. The ex vivo response was dominated by HLA-C-restricted CMV-specific TCR beta clonotypes, which also provided the single most frequent clonotype in two of eight donors.

Source material: PBMCs. This TCR was sampled from a human donor in good health (CMV status not recorded). Some clones in this sample may be carry-over from other donors' samples. The rearranged segments are TRBV7-7 and TRBJ2-7, and 10 junction bases match TRBD1. The DNA sequence is as follows: TGTGCTAGCACCCCTAGGCGGGACAGGGGTTACGAGCAGTACTTC. Translated, this gives CASTPRRDRGYEQYF.